A single sample is the source of the 2 T cell receptor beta chains below, sequenced in a study of CXCR3-negative and CXCR3-positive naive CD8 T cells. Study conclusions and caveats: More hydrophobic TRB CDR3s were found in CXCR3-positive naive cells than in CXCR3-negative naive cells.

These TCRs are of unknown antigen specificity. The TRB cDNA libraries were prepared by 5' RACE with UMI labels. TCRdb reprocessed the 5' RACE reads and stores each CDR3 protein as one record, lacking DNA. The data include about 89,000 distinct CDR3 sequences; the top ten clones carry around 0.51%. Sequences were obtained from naive CXCR3+ CD8+ T cells from blood. Subset meaning: CD45RO-CCR7+CD27+CD95- naive CD8+ T cells expressing CXCR3 (TNR3+). These receptors all stem from a human donor in good health. Some clones in this sample may be carry-over from other donors' samples.

The chain joins TRBV29-1 to TRBJ1-2. CDR1 and CDR2 from the germline V gene are SQVTM and ANQGSEA. The CDR3 has 13 residues. CDR3 region: CSGGPVFNYGYTF.

The chain combines TRBV5-1 with TRBJ2-2. The CDR3 length is 12 residues. Germline lookup yields CDR1 SGHRS and CDR2 YFSETQ. The chain's CDR3 is CASSFTDGELFF. Full variable domain (remainder filled in from reference TRBV5-1 and TRBJ2-2): KAGVTQTPRYLIKTRGQQVTLSCSPISGHRSVSWYQQTPGQGLQFLFEYFSETQRNKGNFPGRFSGRQFSNSRSEMNVSTLELGDSALYLCASSFTDGELFFGEGSRLTVL.